Below are 21 T cell receptor beta chains sequenced from a single sample in a study of blood T cell repertoires in COVID-19. Profiling relied on immunoSEQ multiplex PCR, and the TCRdb table lists in-frame clones only, not all of them. The repertoire consists of almost 250,000 clones, with around 85% occurring once and the leading ten covering approximately 8.6%. The sequencing input was PBMCs or T cells enriched from blood (not recorded which). Receptors were obtained from a woman aged 45-65 years with acute COVID-19.

The chain carries TRBV29-1 and TRBJ1-1; D unclear. V lost 8 bases and J lost 1, with 14 bases in between. This CDR3 has 13 residues. Germline V lookup: CDR1 SQVTM, CDR2 ANQGSEA. For the CDR3, the DNA is TGCAGCTCCCAGGCGGGATCGAACACTGAAGCTTTCTTT. It encodes CSSQAGSNTEAFF.

CDR3 in amino acids: CASKQGVNTEAFF. The DNA of the CDR3 is TGTGCCAGCAAGCAGGGGGTGAACACTGAAGCTTTCTTT. The chain combines TRBV19 with TRBJ1-1; 7 bases fit TRBD1. V trimming: 9 bases; J trimming: 0 bases; junction bases outside the gene matches: 4. The CDR3 is 13 residues long. CDR1 is LNHDA and CDR2 is SQIVND in the germline V gene (reference sequence).

This chain links TRBV5-1 with TRBJ2-1; TRBD2 matches 8 bases. The germline CDR1 and CDR2 sequences are SGHRS and YFSETQ. The ends lost 2 bases at V and 4 bases at J; junction bases unmatched: 8. The CDR3 sequence is 16 residues long. The CDR3 protein is CASSFSGASLYNEQFF. CDR3 DNA: TGCGCCAGCAGCTTTAGCGGGGCGTCATTGTACAATGAGCAGTTCTTC.

The genes are TRBV10-3 and TRBJ2-1; 7 bases match TRBD1. The CDR3 sequence is 12 residues long. The germline gives CDR1 ENHRY, CDR2 SYGVKD. V was clipped by 8 bases and J by 3 bases; unmatched bases: 1. The CDR3: CAIGDSYNEQFF. In DNA form, the CDR3 reads TGTGCCATCGGGGACAGCTACAATGAGCAGTTCTTC.

CDR3 residues: CASRDRGRGVNTEAFF. CDR3 DNA sequence: TGTGCCAGCAGAGACAGGGGGCGCGGGGTGAACACTGAAGCTTTCTTT. V gene TRBV11-2 combines with J gene TRBJ1-1; 10 bases align to TRBD1. V dropped 6 bases and J dropped 0; count of bases not matched to a gene: 7. There are 16 residues in the CDR3. Germline values: CDR1 SGHAT, CDR2 FQNNGV.

V is TRBV6-5 and J is TRBJ1-1, with a possible D match to TRBD1 (6 bases). The V and J ends lost 10 bases and 0 bases respectively, with 9 bases between them. Germline CDR1 is MNHEY and CDR2 is SVGAGI. The CDR3 is 12 amino acids. The CDR3 region has the DNA TGTGCCACCGGACAGTTGAACACTGAAGCTTTCTTT. Translated, it gives CATGQLNTEAFF.

This chain connects TRBV10-3 to TRBJ1-2; 8 nucleotides match TRBD1. The germline gives CDR1 ENHRY, CDR2 SYGVKD. V gave up 7 bases and J gave up 4 bases; unmatched junction bases: 8. The CDR3 runs 14 residues. This CDR3 is CAITIDRGGYGYTF. CDR3 bases: TGTGCCATCACCATTGACAGGGGCGGCTATGGCTACACCTTC.

The gene calls are TRBV18 and TRBJ1-3; D is perhaps TRBD1 (6 bases). Germline V lookup: CDR1 KGHSH, CDR2 LQKENI. The germline V and J ends were trimmed by 2 bases and 0 bases, with 17 bases remaining between them. CDR3 length: 18 amino acids. CDR3 nucleotides: TGTGCCAGCTCACCAATTTTAGCAGGGGCGAACTCTGGAAACACCATATATTTT. Translated, it gives CASSPILAGANSGNTIYF.

The gene calls are TRBV11-3 and TRBJ2-1, with TRBD2 as a possible D gene (5 bases). CDR3 length: 15 amino acids. V was trimmed by 1 base and J by 5 bases, leaving 12 bases between them. Germline CDR1 SGHNT, CDR2 YENEEA. CDR3 in amino acids: CASSLGTGANNEQFF. The CDR3 coding sequence is TGTGCCAGCAGCTTAGGGACTGGCGCCAACAATGAGCAGTTCTTC.

This clone was seen a handful of times. The chain joins TRBV29-1 to TRBJ2-7; TRBD1 aligns across 7 bases. Losses at the gene ends were 4 bases for V and 3 bases for J; bases not matched to a gene: 15. The V gene's germline CDR1 is SQVTM and CDR2 ANQGSEA. The CDR3 sequence is 16 residues long. The CDR3 nucleotides are TGCAGCGTTGGACTACCGAGGACAGGTAGACACTACGAGCAGTACTTC. It yields the protein CSVGLPRTGRHYEQYF.

The chain links TRBV19 to TRBJ2-1, with TRBD1 identical over 10 bases. The CDR3 extends over 16 amino acids. The germline CDR1 and CDR2 sequences are LNHDA and SQIVND (reference sequence). V lost 5 bases to trimming and J lost 8 bases; unmatched junction nucleotides: 12. Here the CDR3 DNA reads TGTGCCAGTAGTCAACTGACAGGGGGCCAAAGCTATGAGCAGTTCTTC. Translated, it gives CASSQLTGGQSYEQFF.

This chain connects TRBV5-1 to TRBJ2-3; tentative D call: TRBD2 (5 bases). The V gene lost 6 bases and the J gene lost 3 bases, with 11 bases spanning the gap. Germline V gene sequence: CDR1 SGHRS, CDR2 YFSETQ. The CDR3 loop spans 13 amino acids. The DNA for the CDR3 is TGCGCCAGCACCCCCACTAGTACAGATACGCAGTATTTT. The encoded protein is CASTPTSTDTQYF.

The chain joins TRBV19 to TRBJ2-2; 8 bases match TRBD2. The CDR3 has 17 amino acids. CDR1 LNHDA and CDR2 SQIVND come from the germline V gene (reference sequence). V was pared by 9 bases and J by 3 bases, with 15 bases of the junction left unmatched. The CDR3 coding sequence is TGTGCCAGCATCCGCGCGGGGGGCCCGGGATACACCGGGGAGCTGTTTTTT. It codes for CASIRAGGPGYTGELFF.

CDR3 nucleotides: TGTGCCAGTAGTATGTGGGCCGATACGCAGTATTTT. Translated, it gives CASSMWADTQYF. This chain links TRBV19 with TRBJ2-3; D uncertain. The CDR3 runs to 12 residues. V was pared by 3 bases and J by 6 bases, with 7 bases between. The germline V gene has CDR1 LNHDA and CDR2 SQIVND (reference sequence).

J is TRBJ2-3 and V is TRBV7-9; 10 bases agree with TRBD1. The J segment lost 5 bases and the V segment lost 4 bases, leaving 0 bases of the junction unmatched. CDR3 size: 13 residues. Germline V gene data show CDR1 as SEHNR and CDR2 as FQNEAQ (reference sequence). The CDR3 coding sequence is TGTGCCAGCAGCTGGGACAGGGGAGATACGCAGTATTTT. It is translated as CASSWDRGDTQYF.

The CDR3 nucleotides are TGTGCCAGCAGTGAAGGGACAGGGGGGTGGAGCAATCAGCCCCAGCATTTT. It yields the protein CASSEGTGGWSNQPQHF. The rearrangement uses TRBV6-1 and TRBJ1-5; 10 bases fit TRBD1. There are 17 residues in the CDR3. Germline V lookup: CDR1 MNHNS, CDR2 SASEGT. Trimming cost V 1 base and J 1 base; bases outside gene matches: 4.

This clone was seen more than once but under ten times. The genes are TRBV7-2 and TRBJ2-1; 14 bases map to TRBD2. V gave up 2 bases and J gave up 6 bases; unmatched junction bases: 9. This CDR3 spans 18 amino acids. Germline values: CDR1 SGHTA, CDR2 FQGNSA. The CDR3 bases are TGTGCCAGCAGCTTACTGAGACTAGCGGGGGGGTTAGGCAATGAGCAGTTCTTC. It is translated as CASSLLRLAGGLGNEQFF.

The genes are TRBV6-5 and TRBJ1-4, with 8 bases aligning to TRBD1. CDR3 length: 11 residues. Losses at the gene ends were 6 bases for V and 16 bases for J; bases not matched to a gene: 7. Germline CDR1 and CDR2: MNHEY and SVGAGI. The CDR3 loop reads CASSLDRDWFF. CDR3 nucleotides: TGTGCCAGCAGCCTGGACAGGGATTGGTTTTTT.

This clone showed up just a few times. The chain couples TRBV10-3 to TRBJ2-7; 10 nucleotides align to TRBD1. Germline CDR1 is ENHRY and CDR2 is SYGVKD. This CDR3 contains 15 residues. The V and J ends lost 6 bases and 0 bases, in that order; junction bases with no gene match: 5. CDR3: CAIRPGQGFSYEQYF. The CDR3 region has the DNA TGTGCCATCAGGCCGGGACAGGGGTTCTCCTACGAGCAGTACTTC.

V gene TRBV21-1 combines with J gene TRBJ1-2; TRBD1 was called by the table and not checked on the DNA. TRBV21-1 is deemed a pseudogene. The CDR3 runs to 16 residues. DNA for the CDR3: TGTGCCGGCAGCAATTCACCAGGGATTCCTGGCTATGGCTACACCTTC. Protein: CAGSNSPGIPGYGYTF.

The chain joins TRBV6-2 or TRBV6-3 to TRBJ1-1, with a possible D match to TRBD1 (5 bases). The CDR3 is 15 amino acids. Germline V lookup: CDR1 MNHEY, CDR2 SVGEGT. V was shortened by 2 bases and J by 1 base, with 11 bases between the two germline ends. The CDR3 DNA follows: TGTGCCAGCAGTTACGCGACAGCTTCGAACACTGAAGCTTTCTTT. It codes for CASSYATASNTEAFF.